The clone carrying this T cell receptor (beta chain) was found once. Its target is unknown. These data are taken from a study of T cells in Graves' hyperthyroidism and ophthalmopathy. Study in general: Prior to any treatment, at the point of initial diagnosis, peripheral blood was collected. Study-wide results and caveats: From stable hyperthyroidism, ophthalmopathy was set apart by a 13 V-J model. Ophthalmopathy prediction by the model preceded onset by a median about 6 months.

This CDR3 is 16 amino acids long. Lactation, pregnancy, other autoimmune disease or uncontrolled infection led to exclusion of patients. The TCR beta CDR3 regions underwent amplification using RNA transcripts as the source. The TCR CDR3 first-round RT-PCR relied on the HTBI primer set. Each CDR3 protein gets one entry after TCRdb re-called the multiplex PCR reads with MiXCR. The sample records 400,000 or so distinct CDR3 sequences, over 11% being singletons. The V call is TRBV12-3 or TRBV12-4, the J call TRBJ2-1, with a possible D match to TRBD2 (6 bases). The closer fit of TRBJ2-7 to the DNA end suggests the J call may be wrong. Sequencing was done on a sample of blood. This receptor was identified in a man between 45 and 60 years old with Graves' ophthalmopathy. The CDR3 DNA sequence: TGTGCCAGCAGCACGACATCAGGGAGGCGGTACAATGAGCAGTACTTC. Translation gives CASSTTSGRRYNEQYF.